This T cell receptor beta chain was identified during a study of cytomegalovirus exposure and HLA in healthy donors. Regarding the study as a whole: Across donors, sequencing depth was assumed by presence/absence analyses to be roughly uniform.

Remarks on this clone: The target antigen is unknown.

V lost 1 base and J lost 7; bases outside the gene matches: 8. Germline-derived CDR1 and CDR2 are SGHTS and YDEGEE. This CDR3 contains 15 residues. Use of 60 Vbeta and 13 Jbeta primers characterized the PCR. Here immunoSEQ multiplex PCR was the method, and the copy in TCRdb shows in-frame clones only, minus some. Found here are about 200,000 clones, around 70% of them singletons; the top ten hold 2% to 3%. This receptor was taken from a man aged 40-49 years in good health and CMV-seropositive. Sequenced input: PBMCs. V gene TRBV5-8 combines with J gene TRBJ2-5; 9 positions agree with TRBD1. CDR3 DNA sequence: TGTGCCAGCAGCTTGAAGGGACAGGGTCTTGGGACCCAGTACTTC. Its translation is CASSLKGQGLGTQYF.